This T cell receptor beta chain appears in the sequencing data of a study of tumor-infiltrating lymphocytes in primary liver carcinoma. About the study: The tumors, T1-T3 N0M0 lesions, were about 4.2 to 11 cm across.

This CDR3 is 14 amino acids long. Germline assignment: CDR1 SGHRS and CDR2 YFSETQ. Germline trimming cut 4 bases from V and 9 bases from J; bases unmatched to any gene: 8. A primer matching the constant region was used to make TCR beta cDNA from about 500 ng of total RNA. Construction of TCR beta libraries relied on three successive nested multiplex PCR rounds employing slightly modified ARM-PCR. Each of the first two PCR rounds ran approximately 11 cycles with TRBV1-TRBV30 forward and C-beta reverse primers. TCRdb reprocessed the multiplex PCR reads via MiXCR and lists one record per CDR3 protein. The sample includes 330,000 or so distinct CDR3 sequences, less than 65% of them seen just once. Unsorted whole blood yielded the blood RNA, and germline DNA was also extracted. Preoperatively, peripheral blood was drawn, 3.5 to 4.5 milliliters in total.

The sample taken for sequencing was peripheral blood. The receptor was isolated from a man aged 35 to 55 with primary liver carcinoma and hepatitis B virus infection. This rearrangement joins TRBV5-1 to TRBJ2-1, with 9 bases fitting TRBD2. The CDR3 loop reads CASSPGTSSFEQFF. The CDR3 bases are TGCGCCAGCAGCCCTGGGACTAGCTCCTTTGAGCAGTTCTTC.